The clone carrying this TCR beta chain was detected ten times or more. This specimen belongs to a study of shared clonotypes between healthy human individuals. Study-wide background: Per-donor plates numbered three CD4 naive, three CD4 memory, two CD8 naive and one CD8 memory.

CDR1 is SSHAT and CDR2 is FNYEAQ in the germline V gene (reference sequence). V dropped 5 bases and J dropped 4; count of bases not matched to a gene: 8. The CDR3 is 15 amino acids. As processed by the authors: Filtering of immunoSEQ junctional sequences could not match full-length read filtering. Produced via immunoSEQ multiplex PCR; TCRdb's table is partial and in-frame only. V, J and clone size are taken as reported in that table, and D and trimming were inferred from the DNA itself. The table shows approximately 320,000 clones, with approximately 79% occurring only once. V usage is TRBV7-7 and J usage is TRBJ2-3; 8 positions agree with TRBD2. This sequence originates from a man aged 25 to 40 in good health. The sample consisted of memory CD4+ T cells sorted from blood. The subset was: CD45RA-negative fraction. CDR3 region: CASSPHGRASDTQYF. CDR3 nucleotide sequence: TGTGCCAGCAGCCCTCACGGGAGGGCATCAGATACGCAGTATTTT.